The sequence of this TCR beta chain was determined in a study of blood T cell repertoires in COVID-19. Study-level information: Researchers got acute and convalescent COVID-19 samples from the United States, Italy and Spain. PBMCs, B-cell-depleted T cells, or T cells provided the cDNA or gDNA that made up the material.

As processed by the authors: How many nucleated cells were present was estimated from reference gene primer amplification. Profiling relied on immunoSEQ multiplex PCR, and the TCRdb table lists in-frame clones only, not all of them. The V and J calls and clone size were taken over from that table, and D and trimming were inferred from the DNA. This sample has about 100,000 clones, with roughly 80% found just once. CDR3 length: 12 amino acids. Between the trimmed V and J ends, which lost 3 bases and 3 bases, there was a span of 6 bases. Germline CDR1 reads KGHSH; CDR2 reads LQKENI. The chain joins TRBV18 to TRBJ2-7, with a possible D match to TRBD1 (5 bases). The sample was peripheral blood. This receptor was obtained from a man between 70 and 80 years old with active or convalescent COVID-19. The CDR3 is CASSPTDYEQYF. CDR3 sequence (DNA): TGTGCCAGCTCACCGACAGACTACGAGCAGTACTTC.